The 14 T cell receptor beta chains presented below share a single source sample, sequenced in a study of cytomegalovirus exposure and HLA in healthy donors. With 60 Vbeta and 13 Jbeta primers, the PCR was carried out. The table came from immunoSEQ multiplex PCR; TCRdb's copy has only in-frame clones and leaves some out. The sample includes about 120,000 clones, around 81% seen only once; the top ten take 1.2%. Sequencing was performed on PBMCs. These receptor sequences come from a female donor in good health and CMV-seronegative.

This chain links TRBV19 with TRBJ1-5; a weak D match, TRBD1 (6 bases). CDR3 size: 12 residues. In germline, CDR1 is LNHDA, CDR2 SQIVND (reference sequence). The V gene lost 7 bases and the J gene lost 6 bases, with 10 bases spanning the gap. CDR3 amino acids: CASTNRVQPQHF. CDR3 sequence (DNA): TGTGCCAGTACCAACAGGGTTCAGCCCCAGCATTTT.

The chain employs TRBV2 and TRBJ1-2, with no clear D. V was pared by 5 bases and J by 8 bases, with 12 bases between. Per the germline V gene, CDR1 is SNHLY and CDR2 is FYNNEI. CDR3 length equals 12 residues. The CDR3 DNA is TGTGCCAGCAGTTCGACGGGATCGGGCTACACCTTC. This sequence encodes CASSSTGSGYTF.

Concerning this clone itself: Different DNA sequences within this sample yield the same CDR3. The chain links TRBV5-1 to TRBJ1-1; D is uncertain. The CDR3 totals 14 residues. Looked up from germline, CDR1 is SGHRS and CDR2 is YFSETQ. V was cut by 0 bases and J by 0 bases, with 6 bases left in between. CDR3 in amino acids: CASSLGGLNTEAFF. The CDR3 coding sequence is TGCGCCAGCAGCTTGGGCGGTTTGAACACTGAAGCTTTCTTT.

The chain uses TRBV5-1 and TRBJ2-1, with 10 bases identical to TRBD1. V dropped 7 bases and J dropped 4; count of bases not matched to a gene: 5. This CDR3 has 14 residues. Germline loops: CDR1 SGHRS, CDR2 YFSETQ. The CDR3 region is CASRTGQGYNEQFF. The CDR3 DNA reads as TGCGCCAGCCGAACGGGACAGGGGTACAATGAGCAGTTCTTC.

This clone was recorded a few times. The gene calls are TRBV10-2 and TRBJ2-7; maybe TRBD1 (6 bases). The length of the CDR3 is 15 residues. Trimming cost V 6 bases and J 0 bases, with 15 bases left between them. Germline V lookup: CDR1 WSHSY, CDR2 SAAADI. CDR3 region: CASRAYRDTSYEQYF. The CDR3 nucleotides read TGCGCCAGCAGGGCTTACCGGGACACCTCCTACGAGCAGTACTTC.

This clone was observed a single time. Germline is not matched at one junction end, which may reflect a read error. This chain connects TRBV7-9 to TRBJ2-5; 7 nucleotides align to TRBD2. The germline CDR1 and CDR2 sequences are SEHNR and FQNEAQ (reference sequence). This CDR3 contains 17 residues. Written as DNA, the CDR3 is TGTTCCAGCAGCTTCAAAAATAATAGACTAGCTCAAGAGACCCAGTACTTC. It specifies CSSSFKNNRLAQETQYF.

This clone has a handful of counts. J is TRBJ2-5 and V is TRBV7-2; 8 positions match TRBD2. The CDR3 runs to 15 residues. J gave up 2 bases and V 3 bases, and 5 bases lay outside the gene matches. In germline, CDR1 is SGHTA, CDR2 FQGNSA. CDR3 region: CASSFQRGQQETQYF. CDR3 sequence (DNA): TGTGCCAGCAGCTTTCAGCGGGGGCAACAAGAGACCCAGTACTTC.

V and J are TRBV7-3 and TRBJ1-1; possibly TRBD1 for D (5 bases). V lost 4 bases, J lost 1 base, and 7 bases lay in between. Germline assignment: CDR1 SGHTA and CDR2 FQGTGA. The CDR3 length is 13 residues. CDR3 bases: TGTGCCAGCAGCTACCAGGGGAACACTGAAGCTTTCTTT. It specifies CASSYQGNTEAFF.

V gene TRBV19 combines with J gene TRBJ2-7; tentative D call: TRBD2 (5 bases). The length of the CDR3 is 14 residues. Trimming pared 1 base from V and 7 bases from J, leaving 14 bases between. Germline V gene sequence: CDR1 LNHDA, CDR2 SQIVND (reference sequence). In DNA, the CDR3 is TGTGCCAGTAGTATAGTTCCCCGGCCGGGGGAGCAGTACTTC. Translation gives CASSIVPRPGEQYF. Combining the CDR3 with reference TRBV19 and TRBJ2-7 gives the whole variable domain DGGITQSPKYLFRKEGQNVTLSCEQNLNHDAMYWYRQDPGQGLRLIYYSQIVNDFQKGDIAEGYSVSREKKESFPLTVTSAQKNPTAFYLCASSIVPRPGEQYFGPGTRLTVT.

CDR3 protein: CASSARQGATDTQYF. In DNA, the CDR3 is TGTGCCAGCAGCGCTCGACAGGGGGCAACAGATACGCAGTATTTT. The chain employs TRBV11-3 and TRBJ2-3; TRBD1 agrees at 10 bases. V dropped 5 bases and J dropped 3; count of bases not matched to a gene: 5. Per germline, CDR1 SGHNT and CDR2 YENEEA. This CDR3 region has 15 residues.

V gene TRBV25-1 combines with J gene TRBJ1-2; TRBD1 might be the D (5 bases). In germline, CDR1 is MGHDK, CDR2 SYGVNS. The CDR3 loop spans 12 amino acids. V was clipped by 3 bases and J by 9 bases, with 11 bases between them. CDR3 protein: CASSDPTGRYTF. Written as DNA, the CDR3 is TGTGCCAGCAGTGACCCTACAGGACGCTACACCTTC.

The J gene is TRBJ2-2, the V gene TRBV10-3; 9 bases map to TRBD2. CDR3 length: 17 amino acids. CDR1 ENHRY and CDR2 SYGVKD come from the germline V gene. V dropped 10 bases and J dropped 2; count of bases not matched to a gene: 14. The CDR3, as DNA: TGTGCCACTATGGGTAGAGCGGGGGGACCCAACACCGGGGAGCTGTTTTTT. Residues: CATMGRAGGPNTGELFF.

This clone was observed once. CDR3 sequence: CASSLVLAEVTDTQYF. In DNA, the CDR3 is TGTGCCAGCAGTTTGGTTCTAGCCGAAGTCACAGATACGCAGTATTTT. J is TRBJ2-3 and V is TRBV28, with TRBD2 as a possible D gene (5 bases). The CDR3 totals 16 residues. V lost 3 bases and J 2 bases, leaving 15 bases between the germline ends. CDR1 is MDHEN, CDR2 SYDVKM, per germline. Supplemented by reference TRBV28 and TRBJ2-3, the full variable domain reads DVKVTQSSRYLVKRTGEKVFLECVQDMDHENMFWYRQDPGLGLRLIYFSYDVKMKEKGDIPEGYSVSREKKERFSLILESASTNQTSMYLCASSLVLAEVTDTQYFGPGTRLTVL.

The chain recombines TRBV19 with TRBJ1-6; TRBD1 matches 8 bases. The junction had 9 bases not matched to a gene; V was cut back by 9 bases and J by 8 bases. The CDR3 spans 14 residues. CDR1 and CDR2 (germline): LNHDA, SQIVND (reference sequence). The chain's CDR3 is CASTRQGLDSPLHF. The CDR3 DNA reads TGTGCCAGCACAAGACAGGGGTTAGATTCACCCCTCCACTTT.